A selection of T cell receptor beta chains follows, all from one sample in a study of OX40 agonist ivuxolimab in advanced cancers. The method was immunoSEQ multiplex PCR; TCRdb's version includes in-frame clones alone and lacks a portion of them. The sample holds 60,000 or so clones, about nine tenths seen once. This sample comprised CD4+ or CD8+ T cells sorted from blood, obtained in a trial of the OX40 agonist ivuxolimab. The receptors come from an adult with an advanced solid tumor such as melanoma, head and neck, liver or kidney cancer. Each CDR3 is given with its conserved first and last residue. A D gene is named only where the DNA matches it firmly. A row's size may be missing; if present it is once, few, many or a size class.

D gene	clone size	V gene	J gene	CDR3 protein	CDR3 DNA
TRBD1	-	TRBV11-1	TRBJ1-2	CASSLKQGGYTF	TGTGCCAGCAGCTTAAAACAGGGGGGCTACACCTTC
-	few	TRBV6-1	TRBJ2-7	CASSASQGPASSYEQYF	TGTGCCAGCAGTGCTTCCCAGGGGCCGGCAAGCTCCTACGAGCAGTACTTC
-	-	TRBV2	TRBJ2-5	CASSEGTASQETQYF	TGTGCCAGCAGTGAAGGGACAGCATCCCAAGAGACCCAGTACTTC
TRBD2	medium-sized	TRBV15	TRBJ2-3	CATSRDTLAGAEGDTQYF	TGTGCCACCAGCAGAGATACGCTAGCGGGAGCCGAGGGAGATACGCAGTATTTT
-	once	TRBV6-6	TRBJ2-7	CASSYLLPSGGGDF	TGTGCCAGCAGTTACTTACTCCCGAGCGGAGGTGGCGACTTC
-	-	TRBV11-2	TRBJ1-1	CASSLVQFWGAFF	TGTGCCAGCAGCTTAGTGCAATTTTGGGGAGCTTTCTTT
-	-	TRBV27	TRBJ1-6	CASSLGQATWEKNSPLHF	TGTGCCAGCAGTTTAGGCCAGGCAACATGGGAAAAGAATTCACCCCTCCACTTT
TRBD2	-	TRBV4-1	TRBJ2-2	CASSQVAGAPGELFF	TGCGCCAGCAGCCAGGTAGCGGGAGCCCCCGGGGAGCTGTTTTTT
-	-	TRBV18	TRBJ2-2	CASSPLFPGVVGELFF	TGTGCCAGCTCACCATTGTTCCCAGGGGTTGTCGGGGAGCTGTTTTTT
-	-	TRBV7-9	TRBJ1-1	CASNRDTEAFF	TGTGCCAGCAACCGGGACACTGAAGCTTTCTTT
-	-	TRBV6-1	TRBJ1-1	CASSPKGTIEAFF	TGTGCCAGCAGTCCTAAGGGGACGATTGAAGCTTTCTTT
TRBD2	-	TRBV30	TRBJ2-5	CAWSRLAGASQETQYF	TGTGCCTGGAGTCGTCTAGCGGGGGCATCTCAAGAGACCCAGTACTTC
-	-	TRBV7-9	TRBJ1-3	CASSLGGTDSGNTIYF	TGTGCCAGCAGCTTGGGGGGCACAGACTCTGGAAACACCATATATTTT
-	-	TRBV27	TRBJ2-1	CASSLWPGEQFF	TGTGCCAGCAGTTTATGGCCAGGGGAGCAGTTCTTC
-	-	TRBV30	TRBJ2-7	CASSLTSYEQYF	TGTGCCAGCAGCCTTACATCCTACGAGCAGTACTTC
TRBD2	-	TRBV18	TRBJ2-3	CASSPPGREGRDTQYF	TGTGCCAGCTCACCACCGGGACGGGAGGGCCGAGATACGCAGTATTTT
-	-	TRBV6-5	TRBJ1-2	CASSYSIAAVIYGYTF	TGTGCCAGCAGTTACTCGATTGCAGCGGTGATCTATGGCTACACCTTC
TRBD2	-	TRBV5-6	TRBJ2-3	CASSPQGLAGEGTDTQYF	TGTGCCAGCAGCCCTCAGGGACTAGCGGGAGAAGGCACAGATACGCAGTATTTT
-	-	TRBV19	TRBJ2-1	CASSRGDILHEQFF	TGTGCCAGTAGTAGGGGGGACATCTTGCATGAGCAGTTCTTC
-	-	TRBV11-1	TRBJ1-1	CASSGDPNTEAFF	TGTGCCAGCAGCGGGGACCCGAACACTGAAGCTTTCTTT
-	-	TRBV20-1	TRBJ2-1	CSADDRREFF	TGCAGTGCAGACGACAGGCGGGAATTCTTC
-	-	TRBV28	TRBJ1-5	CASSGLSQPQHF	TGTGCCAGCTCAGGGTTGAGTCAGCCCCAGCATTTT
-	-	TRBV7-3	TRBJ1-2	CASSSKAGFNYGYTF	TGTGCCAGCAGCTCTAAGGCAGGGTTTAACTATGGCTACACCTTC
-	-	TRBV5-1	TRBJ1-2	CASSPATAANYGYTF	TGCGCCAGCAGCCCAGCGACGGCAGCTAACTATGGCTACACCTTC
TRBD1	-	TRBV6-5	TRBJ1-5	CASRAGTGFNQPQHF	TGTGCCAGCAGGGCCGGGACAGGCTTTAATCAGCCCCAGCATTTT
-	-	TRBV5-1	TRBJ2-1	CASSLGDDHNEQFF	TGCGCCAGCAGCTTAGGTGACGATCACAATGAGCAGTTCTTC
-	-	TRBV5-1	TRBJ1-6	CASSVTEGSPLHF	TGCGCCAGCAGCGTGACGGAGGGATCACCCCTCCACTTT
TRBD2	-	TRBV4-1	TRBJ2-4	CASSPGLAGGPGNIQYF	TGCGCCAGCAGCCCGGGGCTAGCGGGAGGGCCTGGAAACATTCAGTACTTC
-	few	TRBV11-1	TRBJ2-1	CASSLSNEQFF	TGTGCCAGCAGCTTATCCAATGAGCAGTTCTTC
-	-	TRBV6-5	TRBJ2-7	CASFSRETSYEQYF	TGTGCCAGCTTTTCCAGGGAGACCTCCTACGAGCAGTACTTC
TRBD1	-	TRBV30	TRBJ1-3	CALQGNTIYF	TGTGCCTTACAGGGGAACACCATATATTTT
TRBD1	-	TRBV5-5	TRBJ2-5	CASSPGQLQETQYF	TGTGCCAGCAGCCCGGGACAGCTCCAAGAGACCCAGTACTTC
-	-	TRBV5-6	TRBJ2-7	CASQTGAVAGSYEQYF	TGTGCCAGCCAGACTGGGGCAGTGGCAGGGTCCTACGAGCAGTACTTC
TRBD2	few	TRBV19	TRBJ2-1	CASKSSGRAVDNEQFF	TGTGCCAGCAAGTCTAGCGGGAGGGCCGTCGACAATGAGCAGTTCTTC
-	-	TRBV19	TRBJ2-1	CASSIHKGVYNEQFF	TGTGCCAGTAGTATACACAAAGGAGTCTACAATGAGCAGTTCTTC
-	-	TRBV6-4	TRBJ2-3	CASRVTGSADTQYF	TGTGCCAGCAGAGTCACAGGGAGCGCAGATACGCAGTATTTT
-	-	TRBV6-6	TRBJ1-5	CASNNSPRNNQPQHF	TGTGCCAGCAATAATAGCCCAAGAAACAATCAGCCCCAGCATTTT
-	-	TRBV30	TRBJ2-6	CAWRGWLGDVGSGANVLTF	TGTGCCTGGAGAGGGTGGTTGGGGGATGTGGGCTCTGGGGCCAACGTCCTGACTTTC
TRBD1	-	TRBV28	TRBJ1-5	CASSRDRRSNQPQHF	TGTGCCAGCAGTCGGGACAGGCGGAGCAATCAGCCCCAGCATTTT
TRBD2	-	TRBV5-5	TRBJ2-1	CASSPRLAATYNEQFF	TGTGCCAGCAGCCCCCGACTAGCGGCTACCTACAATGAGCAGTTCTTC
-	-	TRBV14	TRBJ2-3	CASSQDDRGPDTQYF	TGTGCCAGCAGCCAAGATGATAGGGGCCCAGATACGCAGTATTTT
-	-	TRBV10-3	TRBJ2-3	CAISESIGGADTQYF	TGTGCCATCAGTGAGTCGATTGGGGGCGCAGATACGCAGTATTTT
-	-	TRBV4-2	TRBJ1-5	CASSQGSQQPQHF	TGTGCCAGCAGCCAAGGGTCACAGCAGCCCCAGCATTTT
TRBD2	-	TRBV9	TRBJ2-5	CASSVGGAGGLETQYF	TGTGCCAGCAGCGTAGGTGGGGCGGGAGGGCTGGAGACCCAGTACTTC
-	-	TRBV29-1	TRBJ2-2	CSVAPSGGNTGELFF	TGCAGCGTAGCACCGTCGGGCGGAAACACCGGGGAGCTGTTTTTT
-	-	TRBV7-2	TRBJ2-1	CASSAGRSNEQFF	TGTGCCAGCAGCGCTGGACGGAGCAATGAGCAGTTCTTC
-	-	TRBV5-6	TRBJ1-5	CASSVEKYSNQPQHF	TGTGCCAGCAGCGTCGAGAAATATAGCAATCAGCCCCAGCATTTT
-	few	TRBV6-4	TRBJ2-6	CATRGRESGANVLTF	TGTGCCACCAGAGGGAGAGAAAGTGGGGCCAACGTCCTGACTTTC
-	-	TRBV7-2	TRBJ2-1	CASSQTGLTNEQFF	TGTGCCAGCAGCCAGACGGGACTCACGAATGAGCAGTTCTTC
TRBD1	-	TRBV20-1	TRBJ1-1	CSATRTGAAFF	TGCAGTGCTACCCGGACAGGGGCAGCTTTCTTT
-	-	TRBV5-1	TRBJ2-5	CASSSGPSVQGETQYF	TGCGCCAGCAGCTCCGGCCCTAGCGTGCAGGGGGAGACCCAGTACTTC
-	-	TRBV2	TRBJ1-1	CAVGNGGTTEAFF	TGTGCCGTTGGGAACGGGGGTACCACTGAAGCTTTCTTT
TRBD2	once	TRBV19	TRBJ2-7	CASSITPASGPGQGWGEQYF	TGTGCCAGTAGTATAACCCCAGCTAGCGGTCCGGGCCAGGGCTGGGGCGAGCAGTACTTC
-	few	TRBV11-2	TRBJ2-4	CASSPQNLAQNIQYF	TGTGCCAGCAGCCCCCAGAACTTAGCTCAAAACATTCAGTACTTC
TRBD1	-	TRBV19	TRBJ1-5	CASRTGWNQPQHF	TGTGCCAGCAGGACAGGTTGGAATCAGCCCCAGCATTTT
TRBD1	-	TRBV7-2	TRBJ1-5	CASSPGTGGYGQHF	TGTGCCAGCAGCCCCGGGACAGGGGGCTACGGCCAGCATTTT